These 24 T cell receptor beta chains came from one sample sequenced in a study of tumor-infiltrating lymphocytes in primary liver carcinoma (dated by TCRdb to about 2017). Without any cell sorting, total RNA and DNA were co-extracted from 20-30 mg of bulk tissue using the AllPrep DNA/RNA mini kit. The run used an Illumina HiSeq 2500. A constant-region primer and ProtoScript II reverse transcriptase were used to reverse-transcribe TCRbeta-specific cDNA from approximately 500 ng total RNA. TCRbeta libraries were built with three nested multiplex PCR rounds, a slightly modified ARM-PCR procedure. Each of the first two PCR rounds ran for 9 to 10 cycles using multiplex TRBV1-TRBV30 forward primers together with a Cbeta reverse primer. TCRdb applied fastp at Q25 and MiXCR to the public reads, then kept only in-frame beta chains. Each record represents a unique CDR3 protein, reported with the most common genes and DNA among its rows. The sample yields 40,000 or so distinct CDR3 sequences; approximately 82% were counted once. Of the sample, under 45% falls within the top ten clones.

Source material: tumor-adjacent normal liver tissue. The receptors derive from a man aged 40-55 years with primary liver carcinoma and hepatitis B virus infection.

This clonotype appeared many times. The chain couples TRBV28 to TRBJ2-1, with TRBD2 as a possible D gene (6 bases). Deletions cut 7 bases from V and 4 bases from J, with 14 bases between. Germline V gene sequence: CDR1 MDHEN, CDR2 SYDVKM. The CDR3 covers 14 residues. The CDR3 nucleotides are TGTGCCAGCATGTGGGGAGGTCCTTACAATGAGCAGTTCTTC. Residues: CASMWGGPYNEQFF.

This clonotype appeared a few times. Compared with germline, one end of the junction differs, possibly owing to a read error. CDR3 in amino acids: CASSLARTEKLLF. The DNA of the CDR3 is TGTGCCAGCAGTCTAGCCAGGACTGAAAAACTGCTTTTT. J is TRBJ1-4 and V is TRBV12-3 or TRBV12-4, with D hard to call. The CDR3 is 13 residues long.

This clonotype was seen a handful of times. The final CDR3 position lacks the conserved phenylalanine or tryptophan, pointing to a likely read error. This sequence joins TRBV18 and TRBJ2-7; 12 nucleotides align to TRBD2. The CDR3 is 13 residues long. Germline CDR1 and CDR2: KGHSH and LQKENI. The CDR3, as DNA: TGTGCCACCTCACGACTAGCGGGAGACGAGCAGTACTTA. Encoded protein: CATSRLAGDEQYL.

A word on this clonotype: The junction and the germline gene differ at one end; a read error may be behind it. This rearrangement joins TRBV13 to TRBJ2-7; TRBD1 matches at 8 bases. The CDR3 has 14 residues. CDR1 and CDR2 from the germline V gene are PRHDT and FYEKMQ (reference sequence). The DNA for the CDR3 is TGTGCCAGGAGCTTATGGGGACAGGTCTACAAGCAGTACTTC. It is translated as CARSLWGQVYKQYF.

This chain joins TRBV6-5 and TRBJ2-7; 8 bases map to TRBD2. The V segment lost 6 bases and the J segment 8 bases; nucleotides outside the gene matches: 12. The germline V gene encodes CDR1 MNHEY and CDR2 SVGAGI. The length of the CDR3 is 14 residues. DNA of the CDR3: TGTGCCAGCAGCCCGGGACTAGGATTGAACAAGCAGTACTTC. This sequence encodes CASSPGLGLNKQYF.

Details on this clonotype: Its ends do not fully match the called genes, so a read error is possible. As DNA, the CDR3 is TGCAGCGTTGAGCTGAACACTGAAGCTTGCTTT. Its protein is CSVELNTEACF. This chain uses TRBV29-1 with TRBJ1-1; D is undetermined. Per germline, CDR1 SQVTM and CDR2 ANQGSEA. The CDR3 sequence is 11 residues long. The variable domain in full, with the rest retrieved from reference TRBV29-1 and TRBJ1-1, is SAVISQKPSRDICQRGTSLTIQCQVDSQVTMMFWYRQQPGQSLTLIATANQGSEATYESGFVIDKFPISRPNLTFSTLTVSNMSPEDSSIYLCSVELNTEACFGQGTRLTVV.

The chain uses TRBV4-3 and TRBJ2-7; D call uncertain. The germline V gene encodes CDR1 LGHNA and CDR2 YSLEER. The CDR3 has 17 amino acids. The V end was cut by 3 bases, the J end by 0 bases, with 18 bases between. For the CDR3, the DNA is TGCGCCAGCAGCCAGTTTCTCGCTAGTGGAAGCTCCTACGAGCAGTACTTC. Translation gives CASSQFLASGSSYEQYF.

This chain connects TRBV2 to TRBJ2-5, with D maybe TRBD1 (5 bases). This CDR3 comprises 12 residues. The V gene lost 6 bases and the J gene lost 5 bases, with 10 bases spanning the gap. The V gene's germline CDR1 is SNHLY and CDR2 FYNNEI. The CDR3 spells CASRGVAETQYF. CDR3 DNA: TGTGCCAGCAGAGGGGTGGCGGAGACCCAGTACTTC.

V is TRBV5-4 and J is TRBJ2-1, with D hard to call. Germline CDR1 reads SGHNT; CDR2 reads YYREEE (reference sequence). CDR3 size: 15 residues. CDR3 in DNA: TGTACCGGCAGCTTCGGGCCCGGAAGGAACAATGAGCAGTTCTTC. As protein: CTGSFGPGRNNEQFF. Filled out from reference TRBV5-4 and TRBJ2-1, the complete variable domain reads ETGVTQSPTHLIKTRGQQVTLRCSSQSGHNTVSWYQQALGQGPQFIFQYYREEENGRGNFPPRFSGLQFPNYSSELNVNALELDDSALYLCTGSFGPGRNNEQFFGPGTRLTVL.

On this clonotype: One end of the junction does not line up with germline, which may come from a read error. V usage is TRBV11-2 and J usage is TRBJ2-7, with D maybe TRBD1 (5 bases). CDR1 is SGHAT, CDR2 FQNNGV, per germline. The CDR3 is 14 amino acids. The CDR3 nucleotides are TGTGCCAGCGGCTCTAACAGGAATTCCTACAAGCAGTACTTC. This codes for CASGSNRNSYKQYF.

Concerning this clonotype: At one end, the junction sequence differs from germline, possibly due to a read error. The genes are TRBV10-3 and TRBJ2-3; TRBD2 is a possible D gene (6 bases). The CDR3 extends over 13 amino acids. Germline CDR1 is ENHRY and CDR2 is SYGVKD. Written as DNA, the CDR3 is TGTCCCATCAATACGGGACTCGAAGATACACAGTATTTT. It encodes CPINTGLEDTQYF.

The CDR3 region is CASTQGGQANCEQYF. In DNA, the CDR3 is TGTGCCAGCACCCAGGGGGGACAGGCAAACTGTGAGCAGTACTTC. The rearrangement joins TRBV11-1 to TRBJ2-7; 8 positions match TRBD1. The CDR3 loop spans 15 amino acids. Germline trimming cut 7 bases from V and 7 bases from J; bases unmatched to any gene: 15. Germline V gives CDR1 SGHAT, CDR2 FQDESV (reference sequence). Full variable domain (rest looked up from reference TRBV11-1 and TRBJ2-7): EAEVAQSPRYKITEKSQAVAFWCDPISGHATLYWYRQILGQGPELLVQFQDESVVDDSQLPKDRFSAERLKGVDSTLKIQPAELGDSAMYLCASTQGGQANCEQYFGPGTRLTVT.

Remarks on this clonotype: A junction end diverges from the germline sequence, so it may reflect a read error. This rearrangement joins TRBV29-1 to TRBJ1-3; D unclear. This CDR3 has 12 amino acids. CDR1 and CDR2 (germline): SQVTM, ANQGSEA. CDR3 sequence (DNA): TGCAGCATAAAGTTTGGTGGAAACACTATATATTTT. Protein product: CSIKFGGNTIYF.

The V call is TRBV6-2 or TRBV6-3, the J call TRBJ2-1; 8 bases align to TRBD2. This CDR3 has 16 residues. Germline CDR1 is MNHEY and CDR2 is SVGEGT. V lost 7 bases, J lost 4 bases, and 12 bases stayed unmatched. In nucleotides, the CDR3 is TGTGCCAGCAATATCGGGACTAGTGGGGATTACAATGAGCAGTTCTTC. Amino acids: CASNIGTSGDYNEQFF.

Notes on this clonotype: Relative to the germline gene, one junction end is altered; a read error may explain this. The rearrangement joins TRBV11-2 to TRBJ2-1; 7 nucleotides line up with TRBD1. The CDR3 runs 16 residues. The germline V gene has CDR1 SGHAT and CDR2 FQNNGV. The CDR3 DNA sequence: TGTGCTAGCAACTTTGGGGGAAGGGGGCGCTTCAATGAGCAGCTCTTC. This gives the protein CASNFGGRGRFNEQLF.

With regard to this clonotype: Because it lacks the conserved phenylalanine or tryptophan at the end, this CDR3 is likely a read error. This CDR3 is CASAQGQSQEIQYS. CDR3 coding DNA: TGTGCCAGCGCTCAGGGACAGTCCCAAGAGATCCAGTACTCC. The chain has TRBV12-3 or TRBV12-4 and TRBJ2-5; the match to TRBD1 covers 7 bases. The CDR3 runs to 14 residues.

With regard to this clonotype: A read error is likely, as this CDR3 ends without the conserved phenylalanine or tryptophan. The gene calls are TRBV29-1 and TRBJ1-1, with 10 nucleotides matching TRBD1. Germline V CDR1 and CDR2: SQVTM, ANQGSEA. This CDR3 is 15 amino acids long. CDR3 region: CSVTGGLLLDTEAFI. CDR3 DNA sequence: TGTAGTGTGACAGGGGGCCTCCTCCTGGACACTGAAGCTTTCATT.

As regards this clonotype: The junction does not match germline at one end; this may be a read error. The chain couples TRBV7-9 to TRBJ2-5; D possibly corresponds to TRBD1 (6 bases). CDR3 length equals 14 residues. Germline V CDR1 and CDR2: SEHNR, FQNEAQ (reference sequence). CDR3 coding DNA: TGTGCCAGCAGCTTATCCAGGGGAGAAGAGGCCCAGTATTTC. Translated, it gives CASSLSRGEEAQYF.

The rearrangement uses TRBV6-1 and TRBJ2-1; 9 bases are a match to TRBD2. Germline assignment: CDR1 MNHNS and CDR2 SASEGT. The length of the CDR3 is 15 residues. CDR3 residues: CLSTGLAGAGNEQFF. The CDR3 nucleotides are TGTCTCAGCACCGGATTAGCGGGAGCGGGTAATGAGCAGTTCTTC.

As regards this clonotype: A read error may produce the germline difference seen at one junction end. The rearrangement joins TRBV5-4 to TRBJ2-2, with D possibly TRBD2 on 5 matching bases. The CDR3 sequence is 13 residues long. CDR1 SGHNT and CDR2 YYREEE come from the germline V gene (reference sequence). DNA for the CDR3: TGTGCCAGCAGCTTCCAGATCACCGGGGAGCTGGTTTTT. This gives the protein CASSFQITGELVF.

As concerns this clonotype: One junction end disagrees with the germline gene, perhaps due to a read error. This rearrangement joins TRBV6-2 or TRBV6-3 to TRBJ2-1; 7 nucleotides match TRBD2. The CDR3 runs 15 residues. Germline CDR1 is MNHEY and CDR2 is SVGEGT. The CDR3: CANSYWDYQYNEQFF. As DNA, the CDR3 is TGTGCCAACAGTTACTGGGACTACCAATACAATGAGCAGTTCTTC.

This clonotype turned up a few times. Given a much more abundant clone one base away, this may be a read error. This rearrangement joins TRBV7-9 to TRBJ2-3, with 7 bases identical to TRBD2. The CDR3 extends over 14 amino acids. The V and J ends lost 5 bases and 6 bases, in that order; junction bases with no gene match: 8. From germline, CDR1 is SEHNR and CDR2 FQNEAQ (reference sequence). The CDR3 DNA reads as TGTGCCAGCAGCCAGGAGGCGGGAGCCGATACGCAGTATTTT. Protein: CASSQEAGADTQYF.

To note about this clonotype: Given a much more abundant clone one base away, this may be a read error. The chain uses TRBV9 and TRBJ2-7; D unresolved. Germline CDR1 reads SGDLS; CDR2 reads YYNGEE. The CDR3 runs 15 residues. V lost 0 bases and J 6 bases, leaving 16 bases between the germline ends. The CDR3 bases are TGTGCCAGCAGCGTAGCCTCAAAGGACGGCCTCGAGCAGTACTTC. Translation: CASSVASKDGLEQYF. Full variable domain (remainder filled in from reference TRBV9 and TRBJ2-7): DSGVTQTPKHLITATGQRVTLRCSPRSGDLSVYWYQQSLDQGLQFLIQYYNGEERAKGNILERFSAQQFPDLHSELNLSSLELGDSALYFCASSVASKDGLEQYFGPGTRLTVT.

As regards this clonotype: At one end the junction does not follow the germline gene, possibly because of a read error. J is TRBJ2-5 and V is TRBV11-2; TRBD2 aligns across 10 bases. Germline CDR1 SGHAT, CDR2 FQNNGV. The CDR3 extends over 17 amino acids. This chain's CDR3 is CARSLRLAGDSRETQHF. In DNA form, the CDR3 reads TGTGCCAGAAGCTTAAGACTAGCGGGTGACTCGAGGGAGACCCAGCACTTC.